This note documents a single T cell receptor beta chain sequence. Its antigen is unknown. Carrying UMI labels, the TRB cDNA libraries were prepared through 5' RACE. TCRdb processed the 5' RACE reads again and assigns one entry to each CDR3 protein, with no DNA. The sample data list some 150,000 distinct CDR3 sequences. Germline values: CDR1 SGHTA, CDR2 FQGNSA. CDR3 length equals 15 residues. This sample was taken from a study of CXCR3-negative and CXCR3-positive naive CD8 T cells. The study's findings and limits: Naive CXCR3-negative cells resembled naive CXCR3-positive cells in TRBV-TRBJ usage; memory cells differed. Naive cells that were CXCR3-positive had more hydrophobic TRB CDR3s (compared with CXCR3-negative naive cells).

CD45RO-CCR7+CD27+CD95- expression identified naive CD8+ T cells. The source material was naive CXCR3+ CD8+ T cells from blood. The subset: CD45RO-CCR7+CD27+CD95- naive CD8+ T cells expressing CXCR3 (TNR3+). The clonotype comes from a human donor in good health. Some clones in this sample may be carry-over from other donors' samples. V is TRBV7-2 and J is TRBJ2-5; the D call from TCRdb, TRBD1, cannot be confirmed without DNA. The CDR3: CATDPTGGWGETQYF.